The 24 T cell receptor beta chains below were found in one sample sequenced in a study of control samples from healthy donors and cancer patients. Libraries were prepared by immunoSEQ multiplex PCR; TCRdb keeps only in-frame clonotypes and omits some of them. The data contain approximately 63,000 clones, 85% of them singletons. The sample consisted of blood. The receptors shown here come from a man aged 40-49 years in good health.

This clone showed up just once. The chain joins TRBV5-8 to TRBJ2-7; D gene unclear. V lost 2 bases to trimming and J lost 6 bases, with 6 bases between them. Germline V gene data show CDR1 as SGHTS and CDR2 as YDEGEE. This CDR3 has 11 residues. DNA of the CDR3: TGTGCCAGCAGCTTACATGGCGAGCAGTACTTC. Translating gives CASSLHGEQYF.

The chain uses TRBV7-9 and TRBJ2-1; a possible D gene is TRBD2 (6 bases). The CDR3 covers 13 residues. Per germline, CDR1 SEHNR and CDR2 FQNEAQ (reference sequence). V lost 1 base to trimming and J lost 8 bases, with 9 bases between them. CDR3 coding DNA: TGTGCCAGCAGCTTAGAAGGAGGGGATGAGCAGTTCTTC. This sequence encodes CASSLEGGDEQFF.

This chain's CDR3 is CASSLTSGTPYEQYF. In nucleotides, the CDR3 is TGTGCCAGCAGTTTAACTAGCGGGACCCCCTACGAGCAGTACTTC. The chain is built from TRBV28 and TRBJ2-7, with 10 positions matching TRBD2. V trimming: 2 bases; J trimming: 2 bases; junction bases outside the gene matches: 3. The germline V gene encodes CDR1 MDHEN and CDR2 SYDVKM. The CDR3 sequence is 15 residues long.

The J gene is TRBJ1-1, the V gene TRBV7-3, with D maybe TRBD1 (5 bases). The CDR3 has 14 residues. V was clipped by 1 base and J by 2 bases, with 8 bases between them. Germline values: CDR1 SGHTA, CDR2 FQGTGA. The CDR3 region has the DNA TGTGCCAGCAGCTTAATAGACAGCAACACTGAAGCTTTCTTT. It specifies CASSLIDSNTEAFF.

The chain couples TRBV30 to TRBJ1-5; possible D gene TRBD1, 5 bases. CDR3 length equals 14 residues. The germline CDR1 and CDR2 sequences are GTSNPN and SVGIG (reference sequence). V was shortened by 0 bases and J by 7 bases, with 13 bases between the two germline ends. CDR3 region: CAWSVLRGGQPQHF. The CDR3 nucleotides read TGTGCCTGGAGTGTACTTCGGGGCGGGCAGCCCCAGCATTTT.

This rearrangement joins TRBV14 to TRBJ1-6, with D perhaps matching TRBD1 (5 bases). V was shortened by 1 base and J by 8 bases, with 15 bases between the two germline ends. Germline V gene sequence: CDR1 SGHDN, CDR2 FVKESK. The CDR3 is made up of 16 amino acids. CDR3 DNA sequence: TGTGCCAGCAGCCAAGGCAAGGGGCGTTTGGATTCACCCCTCCACTTT. It yields the protein CASSQGKGRLDSPLHF.

CDR3 sequence: CASSLAGGGEQFF. CDR3 in DNA: TGTGCCAGCAGCTTAGCTGGCGGGGGTGAGCAGTTCTTC. The V call is TRBV7-9, the J call TRBJ2-1, with 7 bases matching TRBD2. In germline, CDR1 is SEHNR, CDR2 FQNEAQ (reference sequence). This CDR3 is built from 13 residues. The V gene end was trimmed by 0 bases and the J gene end by 9 bases; junction bases not matched to a gene: 2.

The chain links TRBV7-6 to TRBJ2-3, with 7 bases aligning to TRBD1. The CDR3 extends over 16 amino acids. Germline V gene sequence: CDR1 SGHVS, CDR2 FNYEAQ. J was trimmed by 2 bases and V by 5 bases; bases with no gene match: 10. The CDR3 nucleotides read TGTGCCAGCAGCAGACTACAGGGGTATAACACAGATACGCAGTATTTT. Amino acids: CASSRLQGYNTDTQYF.

The genes are TRBV11-3 and TRBJ1-1; TRBD1 matches 9 bases. The CDR3 has 16 amino acids. V lost 3 bases to trimming and J lost 2 bases; unmatched junction nucleotides: 7. CDR1 SGHNT and CDR2 YENEEA come from the germline V gene. Written as DNA, the CDR3 is TGTGCCAGCAGCTTCGGGACGGGACAGGGTAACACTGAAGCTTTCTTT. The encoded protein is CASSFGTGQGNTEAFF.

This CDR3 reads CASSLEGSQNIQYF. CDR3 nucleotides: TGTGCCAGCAGCTTAGAAGGGTCCCAAAACATTCAGTACTTC. The chain recombines TRBV7-8 with TRBJ2-4; D is uncertain. The CDR3 covers 14 residues. Germline lookup yields CDR1 SGHVS and CDR2 FQNEAQ. The V end was cut by 1 base, the J end by 5 bases, with 9 bases between.

The chain has TRBV30 and TRBJ1-2; no clear D. Germline CDR1 and CDR2: GTSNPN and SVGIG (reference sequence). The CDR3 contains 13 residues. Trimming stripped 2 bases from V and 6 bases from J, with 13 bases between. The CDR3 sequence: CAWSKTIPDGYTF. The CDR3 region has the DNA TGTGCCTGGAGTAAAACCATCCCGGATGGCTACACCTTC. Full variable domain (outside the CDR3, taken from reference TRBV30 and TRBJ1-2): SQTIHQWPATLVQPVGSPLSLECTVEGTSNPNLYWYRQAAGRGLQLLFYSVGIGQISSEVPQNLSASRPQDRQFILSSKKLLLSDSGFYLCAWSKTIPDGYTFGSGTRLTVV.

The rearrangement links TRBV20-1 to TRBJ2-7; D is undetermined. This CDR3 spans 11 amino acids. Germline V gives CDR1 DFQATT, CDR2 SNEGSKA (reference sequence). The V gene lost 1 base and the J gene lost 4 bases, with 5 bases spanning the gap. Written as DNA, the CDR3 is TGCAGTGCTAGAGCAGGTTACGAGCAGTACTTC. It yields the protein CSARAGYEQYF.

The rearrangement uses TRBV7-2 and TRBJ1-4; D may be TRBD1 (5 bases). The germline V gene encodes CDR1 SGHTA and CDR2 FQGNSA. Trimming took off 4 bases at V and 6 bases at J, with 18 bases between the two ends. The CDR3 contains 16 residues. The CDR3 reads CASSSGLRSVDEKLFF. The CDR3 DNA reads as TGTGCCAGCAGCTCAGGGTTGAGGTCCGTAGATGAAAAACTGTTTTTT.

This chain connects TRBV9 to TRBJ2-2; D could derive from TRBD1 or TRBD2 (5 bases each). CDR3 length: 14 residues. In germline, CDR1 is SGDLS, CDR2 YYNGEE. Trimming took 4 bases from V and 3 from J, leaving 10 bases between them. CDR3: CASSPGPDTGELFF. As DNA, the CDR3 is TGTGCCAGCAGCCCGGGACCAGACACCGGGGAGCTGTTTTTT.

CDR3 sequence reads: CAWSVEWRFTDTQYF. The CDR3 DNA reads as TGTGCCTGGAGTGTAGAATGGAGGTTCACAGATACGCAGTATTTT. This sequence joins TRBV30 and TRBJ2-3; a possible D gene is TRBD2 (5 bases). CDR1 is GTSNPN, CDR2 SVGIG, per germline (reference sequence). The CDR3 is 15 residues long. V lost 0 bases to trimming and J lost 2 bases, with 12 bases between them.

V is TRBV9 and J is TRBJ2-1; D might be TRBD1 or TRBD2, each matching 5 bases. V shed 0 bases and J shed 1 base, with 11 bases lying between them. This CDR3 contains 16 residues. From germline, CDR1 is SGDLS and CDR2 YYNGEE. The CDR3 sequence: CASSVAEGQSYNEQFF. The CDR3 nucleotides are TGTGCCAGCAGCGTAGCTGAGGGGCAATCCTACAATGAGCAGTTCTTC. Drawing the rest from reference TRBV9 and TRBJ2-1, the complete variable domain is DSGVTQTPKHLITATGQRVTLRCSPRSGDLSVYWYQQSLDQGLQFLIQYYNGEERAKGNILERFSAQQFPDLHSELNLSSLELGDSALYFCASSVAEGQSYNEQFFGPGTRLTVL.

This clone was seen only once. This chain joins TRBV15 and TRBJ1-4; D is unclear. The CDR3 is made up of 15 amino acids. Germline V lookup: CDR1 LNHNV, CDR2 YYDKDF (reference sequence). The V and J ends lost 0 bases and 7 bases respectively, with 12 bases between them. The chain's CDR3 is CATSREAGYGEKLFF. The CDR3 nucleotides read TGTGCCACCAGCAGAGAGGCGGGGTACGGTGAAAAACTGTTTTTT.

The CDR3 here is CARSLKATEAFF. CDR3 coding DNA: TGTGCCAGAAGCTTGAAGGCAACTGAAGCTTTCTTT. This chain joins TRBV5-3 and TRBJ1-1; unclear D gene. TRBV5-3 has ORF status, its function being uncertain. Deletions cut 1 base from V and 5 bases from J, with 6 bases between. The length of the CDR3 is 12 residues.

This clone was counted only a few times. As DNA, the CDR3 is TGTGCCAGCAGTCATCAAAAGACAGGGTTCCACGAGCAGTACTTC. Protein sequence: CASSHQKTGFHEQYF. The chain combines TRBV27 with TRBJ2-7, with 7 positions matching TRBD1. After removal of 5 bases from V and 5 bases from J, the junction contained 12 bases not matched to a gene. Germline V gene sequence: CDR1 MNHEY, CDR2 SMNVEV (reference sequence). The CDR3 extends over 15 amino acids.

The chain uses TRBV2 and TRBJ1-2, with 7 bases matching TRBD1. The CDR3 spans 16 residues. The V segment lost 4 bases and the J segment 2 bases; nucleotides outside the gene matches: 10. From germline, CDR1 is SNHLY and CDR2 FYNNEI. CDR3 in amino acids: CASSGDRPDRNYGYTF. DNA of the CDR3: TGTGCCAGCAGTGGGGACAGACCGGACAGGAACTATGGCTACACCTTC.

The rearrangement links TRBV6-2 or TRBV6-3 to TRBJ2-1; D is ambiguous. Trimming stripped 6 bases from V and 3 bases from J, with 6 bases between. CDR1 and CDR2 from the germline V gene are MNHEY and SVGEGT. The CDR3 has 12 residues. The CDR3 sequence is CASSPDYNEQFF. Here the CDR3 DNA reads TGTGCCAGCAGCCCCGACTACAATGAGCAGTTCTTC.

V usage is TRBV11-3 and J usage is TRBJ1-3; the D is unclear. V shed 5 bases and J shed 3 bases, with 11 bases lying between them. Germline loops: CDR1 SGHNT, CDR2 YENEEA. The CDR3 is 14 amino acids. The CDR3 is CASSAVGYGNTIYF. CDR3 DNA sequence: TGTGCCAGCAGCGCAGTGGGGTATGGAAACACCATATATTTT.

This chain connects TRBV2 to TRBJ1-1; 8 nucleotides match TRBD1. Losses at the gene ends were 7 bases for V and 7 bases for J; bases not matched to a gene: 11. Per the germline V gene, CDR1 is SNHLY and CDR2 is FYNNEI. The CDR3 sequence is 14 residues long. The CDR3 spells CASTAAGGYGEAFF. The CDR3 DNA is TGTGCCAGCACTGCAGCAGGGGGCTACGGTGAAGCTTTCTTT.

This clone showed up just a few times. The rearrangement uses TRBV4-3 and TRBJ2-2; the D is unclear. The V end lost 2 bases, the J end lost 8 bases, and 6 bases lay between the germline ends. CDR3 length equals 12 residues. The germline V gene encodes CDR1 LGHNA and CDR2 YSLEER. The CDR3 sequence: CASSQFSGELFF. Written as DNA, the CDR3 is TGCGCCAGCAGCCAATTCTCTGGGGAGCTGTTTTTT.